This T cell receptor beta chain emerged from a study of T cell repertoires in cytomegalovirus infection. At the level of the study: Public TCR beta signature analysis indicated the presence of both CMV infection and matching HLA type.

TCRdb called the reads again in MiXCR, with one record for every CDR3 protein. The sample has some 440,000 distinct CDR3 sequences; 25% to 40% are singletons. The CDR3 has 14 amino acids. V lost 3 bases to trimming and J lost 4 bases, with 12 bases between them. Germline CDR1 and CDR2: SNHLY and FYNNEI. In the case of this clonotype: Its specificity is unknown.

Study-level findings and limits: In two of eight donors, the top clonotype was HLA-C-restricted CMV-specific.

Material: PBMCs. V usage is TRBV2 and J usage is TRBJ1-1, with D perhaps TRBD1 (5 bases). The sequence came from a human donor in good health (CMV status not recorded). Some clones in this sample may be carry-over from other donors' samples. The CDR3 protein is CASSESQGITEAFF. The DNA for the CDR3 is TGTGCCAGCAGTGAGTCCCAGGGAATCACTGAAGCTTTCTTT.